Listed here are 13 T cell receptor beta chains from one sample, sequenced in a study of spatial heterogeneity in lung cancer. MiXCR was run by TCRdb on the 5' RACE reads, yielding one entry per CDR3 protein. The sample has under 150,000 distinct CDR3 sequences; 10% to 14% are singletons. Time point meaning: blood at routine non-recurrence follow-up after resection. The material was PBMCs, obtained at follow-up. The origin of the receptors is a female donor with early-stage non-small cell lung cancer.

The sample holds a few counts of this clonotype. The chain carries TRBV28 and TRBJ2-7; D tentatively fits TRBD1 or TRBD2 (5 bases each). The V gene's germline CDR1 is MDHEN and CDR2 SYDVKM. This CDR3 is 17 amino acids long. V lost 6 bases and J 0 bases, leaving 21 bases between the germline ends. In nucleotides, the CDR3 is TGTGCCAGCAGACCCACTTCCGGGACGATGAGCTCCTACGAGCAGTACTTC. It encodes CASRPTSGTMSSYEQYF.

This clonotype was detected a few times. In DNA form, the CDR3 reads TGTGCCAGTAGTCAGTGGGGGATAGGTCAGTTCTTC. Encoded protein: CASSQWGIGQFF. The V and J genes are TRBV19 and TRBJ2-1; possibly TRBD1 or TRBD2 for D (5 bases each). V was shortened by 5 bases and J by 13 bases, with 15 bases between the two germline ends. CDR3 length: 12 residues. The germline V gene encodes CDR1 LNHDA and CDR2 SQIVND (reference sequence).

This clonotype has only a few counts. The V and J genes are TRBV19 and TRBJ1-5; 10 positions match TRBD1. This CDR3 contains 16 residues. Germline lookup yields CDR1 LNHDA and CDR2 SQIVND (reference sequence). The trim removed 4 bases at V and 4 bases at J, leaving 7 bases unmatched. The CDR3 DNA is TGTGCCAGTAGTACACACCGGGACAGGGGTAATCAGCCCCAGCATTTT. This gives the protein CASSTHRDRGNQPQHF.

This clonotype was detected a few times. This chain links TRBV30 with TRBJ2-3; no clear D. The CDR3 has 12 amino acids. From germline, CDR1 is GTSNPN and CDR2 SVGIG (reference sequence). The V and J ends lost 0 bases and 0 bases respectively, with 1 base between them. CDR3 sequence reads: CAWSVSTDTQYF. Here the CDR3 DNA reads TGTGCCTGGAGTGTTAGCACAGATACGCAGTATTTT. The full variable domain, rest sourced from reference TRBV30 and TRBJ2-3, is SQTIHQWPATLVQPVGSPLSLECTVEGTSNPNLYWYRQAAGRGLQLLFYSVGIGQISSEVPQNLSASRPQDRQFILSSKKLLLSDSGFYLCAWSVSTDTQYFGPGTRLTVL.

This clonotype showed up just a few times. The V gene is TRBV29-1, the J gene TRBJ1-1; D not resolved. Germline V CDR1 and CDR2: SQVTM, ANQGSEA. The CDR3 runs 8 residues. Trimming shortened V by 6 bases and J by 8 bases, and 4 bases separated the two germline ends. CDR3 residues: CSVGEAFF. The CDR3 DNA sequence: TGCAGCGTAGGGGAAGCTTTCTTT. The variable domain in full, with the rest retrieved from reference TRBV29-1 and TRBJ1-1, is SAVISQKPSRDICQRGTSLTIQCQVDSQVTMMFWYRQQPGQSLTLIATANQGSEATYESGFVIDKFPISRPNLTFSTLTVSNMSPEDSSIYLCSVGEAFFGQGTRLTVV.

The sample holds a few counts of this clonotype. The chain employs TRBV10-3 and TRBJ1-1; D is uncertain. Trimming took off 5 bases at V and 0 bases at J, with 7 bases between the two ends. The germline V gene encodes CDR1 ENHRY and CDR2 SYGVKD. CDR3 size: 13 residues. CDR3 region: CAISFELNTEAFF. The CDR3 DNA is TGTGCCATCAGTTTCGAGTTGAACACTGAAGCTTTCTTT.

This clonotype was picked up a small number of times. V usage is TRBV7-2 and J usage is TRBJ2-1, with 15 bases fitting TRBD2. In germline, CDR1 is SGHTA, CDR2 FQGNSA. Germline trimming cut 8 bases from V and 7 bases from J; bases unmatched to any gene: 9. This CDR3 is 16 amino acids long. The CDR3 is CASSLTGTSGRNEQFF. In DNA form, the CDR3 reads TGTGCCAGCTCCCTCACCGGGACTAGCGGGAGGAATGAGCAGTTCTTC.

This clonotype has more than one count but fewer than ten. This chain's CDR3 is CASSLWTANTGELFF. CDR3 nucleotide sequence: TGTGCCAGCAGTCTCTGGACTGCCAACACCGGGGAGCTGTTTTTT. The V gene is TRBV12-3 or TRBV12-4, the J gene TRBJ2-2; D possibly corresponds to TRBD2 (5 bases). V lost 5 bases, J lost 2 bases, and 12 bases lay in between. The CDR3 extends over 15 amino acids.

This clonotype was recorded a few times. The chain joins TRBV19 to TRBJ1-6; no clear D. V dropped 5 bases and J dropped 8 bases, with 16 bases sitting between them. CDR1 and CDR2 (germline): LNHDA, SQIVND (reference sequence). The CDR3 is 15 amino acids. This CDR3 reads CASSPGVPSHSPLHF. CDR3 nucleotides: TGTGCCAGTAGTCCCGGGGTACCTTCTCATTCACCCCTCCACTTT.

The chain is built from TRBV18 and TRBJ2-1, with D perhaps matching TRBD1 (7 bases). CDR3 length: 15 amino acids. Germline loops: CDR1 KGHSH, CDR2 LQKENI. Trimming cost V 3 bases and J 7 bases, with 16 bases left between them. The CDR3 sequence is CASSPGEGAGNEQFF. In DNA form, the CDR3 reads TGTGCCAGCTCACCTGGAGAGGGGGCGGGAAATGAGCAGTTCTTC.

This clonotype was observed many times. This rearrangement joins TRBV11-2 to TRBJ2-7; perhaps TRBD1 as D (5 bases). CDR1 and CDR2 (germline): SGHAT, FQNNGV. Trimming took off 3 bases at V and 3 bases at J, with 12 bases between the two ends. There are 14 residues in the CDR3. In DNA form, the CDR3 reads TGTGCCAGCAGCTTGGGGCCTACAAACTACGAGCAGTACTTC. It translates to CASSLGPTNYEQYF.

The rearrangement links TRBV27 to TRBJ2-4; 7 bases are shared with TRBD2. Germline CDR1 MNHEY, CDR2 SMNVEV (reference sequence). The CDR3 is 17 amino acids. Losses at the gene ends were 0 bases for V and 3 bases for J; bases not matched to a gene: 8. The CDR3 protein is CASSLSGDYVDKNIQYF. The DNA of the CDR3 is TGTGCCAGCAGTTTATCTGGGGACTATGTCGACAAAAACATTCAGTACTTC.

This clonotype was seen at least ten times. An end of the junction does not agree with germline; a read error may underlie this. This CDR3 reads CASSLEVGSLELF. The CDR3 bases are TGTGCCAGCAGCTTAGAGGTCGGGTCACTTGAGCTCTTT. This chain joins TRBV7-9 and TRBJ1-1; D unresolved. The CDR3 loop spans 13 amino acids. The germline gives CDR1 SEHNR, CDR2 FQNEAQ (reference sequence).